Each of the 15 T cell receptor beta chains below was sequenced from the same sample in a study of blood T cell repertoires in COVID-19 (dated by TCRdb to about 2020). Library preparation used the immunoSEQ multiplex PCR assay. The table was pulled from immuneACCESS by TCRdb, which kept in-frame rearrangements only. Such tables lose some clones; where checked, under half of the loss comes from unresolved V genes, and the rest has no known cause. A total of tens of thousands of clones appear in this sample, roughly 78% of them only once. The ten largest clones take up 20% to 25% of the sample. The sequenced sample was peripheral blood. All receptors come from a human donor in a cohort sampled during active COVID-19.

This sequence joins TRBV6-5 and TRBJ2-5; TRBD2 aligns across 7 bases. This CDR3 spans 14 amino acids. CDR1 MNHEY and CDR2 SVGAGI come from the germline V gene. V was pared by 6 bases and J by 5 bases, with 9 bases of the junction left unmatched. The CDR3 is CASRPAGVRETQYF. CDR3 nucleotide sequence: TGTGCCAGCAGGCCGGCGGGGGTACGTGAGACCCAGTACTTC.

This sequence joins TRBV11-2 and TRBJ2-1, with TRBD2 identical over 12 bases. The CDR3 sequence is 16 residues long. CDR1 is SGHAT, CDR2 FQNNGV, per germline. V shed 0 bases, J shed 7 bases, and the junction held 4 bases outside the gene matches. In DNA form, the CDR3 reads TGTGCCAGCAGCTTAGATCTAGCGGGGGGGAGGAATGAGCAGTTCTTC. Translating gives CASSLDLAGGRNEQFF.

The rearrangement joins TRBV15 to TRBJ1-4; D gene ambiguous. Between the trimmed V and J ends, which lost 2 bases and 4 bases, there was a span of 14 bases. CDR3 length: 16 amino acids. Germline CDR1 is LNHNV and CDR2 is YYDKDF (reference sequence). DNA of the CDR3: TGTGCCACCAGCAGAATAGTCCGGAGCAATAATGAAAAACTGTTTTTT. This translates into CATSRIVRSNNEKLFF.

The V gene is TRBV2, the J gene TRBJ2-2, with 7 bases fitting TRBD2. There are 14 residues in the CDR3. Germline assignment: CDR1 SNHLY and CDR2 FYNNEI. Trimming at V came to 3 bases and at J to 4 bases, leaving 2 bases not matched to a gene. The CDR3 spells CASSDPGGTGELFF. The CDR3 DNA follows: TGTGCCAGCAGTGATCCGGGGGGCACCGGGGAGCTGTTTTTT.

The chain is built from TRBV11-2 and TRBJ1-5; 7 bases are shared with TRBD1. Trimming at V came to 6 bases and at J to 4 bases, leaving 6 bases not matched to a gene. Germline V gene sequence: CDR1 SGHAT, CDR2 FQNNGV. The CDR3 covers 14 residues. DNA for the CDR3: TGTGCCAGCAGTCGGACAGGTCAAAATCAGCCCCAGCATTTT. Translating gives CASSRTGQNQPQHF. Based on the CDR3 plus reference TRBV11-2 and TRBJ1-5, the full variable domain is EAGVAQSPRYKIIEKRQSVAFWCNPISGHATLYWYQQILGQGPKLLIQFQNNGVVDDSQLPKDRFSAERLKGVDSTLKIQPAKLEDSAVYLCASSRTGQNQPQHFGDGTRLSIL.

The chain carries TRBV7-9 and TRBJ2-7; 9 nucleotides line up with TRBD1. The trim removed 2 bases at V and 5 bases at J, leaving 7 bases unmatched. From germline, CDR1 is SEHNR and CDR2 FQNEAQ (reference sequence). The CDR3 contains 15 residues. In DNA form, the CDR3 reads TGTGCCAGCAGCTTACGTGGACAGGGGTACCACGAGCAGTACTTC. This codes for CASSLRGQGYHEQYF.

This rearrangement joins TRBV19 to TRBJ2-3, with 15 nucleotides matching TRBD2. The CDR3 extends over 18 amino acids. Trimming removed 4 bases from V and 3 bases from J; junction bases left unmatched: 8. Germline V gives CDR1 LNHDA, CDR2 SQIVND (reference sequence). The CDR3 reads CASSTGLAGGRGTDTQYF. CDR3 bases: TGTGCCAGTAGTACGGGACTAGCGGGGGGCCGGGGGACAGATACGCAGTATTTT.

The chain recombines TRBV2 with TRBJ2-3; 8 bases line up with TRBD2. The ends lost 4 bases at V and 7 bases at J; junction bases unmatched: 7. The CDR3 sequence is 14 residues long. Germline-derived CDR1 and CDR2 are SNHLY and FYNNEI. The CDR3 nucleotides are TGTGCCAGCAGTGTGGGCGGGGGGCCTAATACGCAGTATTTT. Residues: CASSVGGGPNTQYF.

This rearrangement joins TRBV10-3 to TRBJ1-1, with 7 bases aligning to TRBD1. The CDR3 is made up of 13 amino acids. V shed 7 bases and J 1 base; nucleotides not matched to a gene: 3. Germline CDR1 reads ENHRY; CDR2 reads SYGVKD. The CDR3 DNA sequence: TGTGCCATCATGGGACAGAAGAACACTGAAGCTTTCTTT. This codes for CAIMGQKNTEAFF.

This chain joins TRBV6-1 and TRBJ1-6; tentative D call: TRBD1 (5 bases). Germline V gives CDR1 MNHNS, CDR2 SASEGT. The CDR3 consists of 14 residues. Trimming took off 3 bases at V and 4 bases at J, with 7 bases between the two ends. CDR3 in DNA: TGTGCCAGCAGTGATGGGGCGTATAATTCACCCCTCCACTTT. Amino acids: CASSDGAYNSPLHF.

CDR3 amino acids: CASRALAGAYNEQFF. The CDR3 DNA reads TGTGCCAGCAGAGCCCTAGCGGGGGCATACAATGAGCAGTTCTTC. The chain uses TRBV2 and TRBJ2-1, with 10 bases fitting TRBD2. V lost 6 bases and J lost 4; bases outside the gene matches: 6. The CDR3 sequence is 15 residues long. CDR1 SNHLY and CDR2 FYNNEI come from the germline V gene.

J is TRBJ1-1 and V is TRBV4-2; maybe TRBD1 (5 bases). CDR3 length equals 13 residues. Trimming shortened V by 0 bases and J by 6 bases, and 8 bases separated the two germline ends. In germline, CDR1 is LGHNA, CDR2 YNFKEQ. CDR3 in amino acids: CASSQERGPEAFF. The CDR3 DNA reads TGTGCCAGCAGCCAAGAAAGGGGTCCTGAAGCTTTCTTT.

The rearrangement joins TRBV12-5 to TRBJ1-5, with D perhaps TRBD1 (6 bases). Germline CDR1 and CDR2: LGHNT and FRNRAP. This CDR3 spans 17 amino acids. V lost 2 bases and J 3 bases, leaving 17 bases between the germline ends. The CDR3 region is CASGLPRTARPNQPQHF. The CDR3 DNA follows: TGTGCTAGTGGTTTGCCCCGGACAGCGAGGCCCAATCAGCCCCAGCATTTT.

The chain carries TRBV2 and TRBJ1-1; the D gene is possibly TRBD1 (6 bases). CDR1 and CDR2 (germline): SNHLY, FYNNEI. V was trimmed by 6 bases and J by 7 bases, leaving 12 bases between them. This CDR3 is 12 amino acids long. For the CDR3, the DNA is TGTGCCAGCAGGGGACAACCACGTGAAGCTTTCTTT. It translates to CASRGQPREAFF.

On this clone: A read error likely explains this, since a far larger clone differs by one base. This chain connects TRBV3-1 (or the pseudogene TRBV3-2) to TRBJ2-7; 7 nucleotides line up with TRBD1. The CDR3 length is 13 residues. Per germline, CDR1 LGHDT and CDR2 YNNKEL (reference sequence). With 2 bases clipped from V and 3 bases from J, the junction kept 1 base outside the gene matches. The CDR3, as DNA: TGTGCCAGCAGCCAAAACAGGGGCTACGAGCAGTACTTC. Amino acid sequence: CASSQNRGYEQYF.